These 29 T cell receptor beta chains originate from one sample sequenced in a study of a mutant IDH1 vaccine in newly diagnosed glioma. Regarding time point: baseline, week 1 (first vaccination visit). As for treatment: pre-vaccination baseline after standard-of-care therapy. TCRdb keeps only in-frame clones here, not all; method: immunoSEQ multiplex PCR. The repertoire has 85,000 to 100,000 clones, around nine tenths of them found once; the top ten carry roughly 0.54%. The material was PBMCs, obtained from a glioma patient treated with radiotherapy, temozolomide or both. These receptors were obtained from a woman between 45 and 65 years old with glioma.

The rearrangement joins TRBV7-9 to TRBJ2-2; D remains ambiguous. The germline V gene has CDR1 SEHNR and CDR2 FQNEAQ (reference sequence). The CDR3 has 15 amino acids. The V end lost 1 base, the J end lost 2 bases, and 8 bases lay between the germline ends. In DNA form, the CDR3 reads TGTGCCAGCAGCTTAGACGGCTTAAACACCGGGGAGCTGTTTTTT. Encoded protein: CASSLDGLNTGELFF.

The chain combines TRBV7-3 with TRBJ1-2; 10 nucleotides align to TRBD1. CDR3 length: 16 amino acids. The V gene's germline CDR1 is SGHTA and CDR2 FQGTGA. V shed 5 bases and J 7 bases; nucleotides not matched to a gene: 13. CDR3 in amino acids: CASSLRQGARETGYTF. The CDR3 region has the DNA TGTGCCAGCAGCCTCCGACAGGGGGCGCGGGAAACTGGCTACACCTTC.

The chain combines TRBV6-1 with TRBJ1-2, with D unclear. CDR1 and CDR2 (germline): MNHNS, SASEGT. Trimming stripped 5 bases from V and 2 bases from J, with 15 bases between. The CDR3 consists of 15 residues. The CDR3 coding sequence is TGTGCCAGCAGTCCGGCTACACAAGGGAACTATGGCTACACCTTC. Its protein is CASSPATQGNYGYTF.

The chain couples TRBV5-1 to TRBJ2-3; possibly TRBD2 for D (5 bases). In germline, CDR1 is SGHRS, CDR2 YFSETQ. The V end lost 2 bases, the J end lost 4 bases, and 5 bases lay between the germline ends. This CDR3 is built from 12 residues. The CDR3 DNA reads as TGCGCCAGCAGCTTCGGGGCAGATACGCAGTATTTT. This encodes CASSFGADTQYF. Looking up the rest from reference TRBV5-1 and TRBJ2-3 gives the full variable domain: KAGVTQTPRYLIKTRGQQVTLSCSPISGHRSVSWYQQTPGQGLQFLFEYFSETQRNKGNFPGRFSGRQFSNSRSEMNVSTLELGDSALYLCASSFGADTQYFGPGTRLTVL.

V and J are TRBV11-1 and TRBJ2-7, with 7 bases matching TRBD1. The ends lost 4 bases at V and 5 bases at J; junction bases unmatched: 5. This CDR3 is built from 13 residues. Germline lookup yields CDR1 SGHAT and CDR2 FQDESV (reference sequence). The CDR3 region is CASSSTDRDEQYF. CDR3 bases: TGTGCCAGCAGCTCCACCGACAGGGACGAGCAGTACTTC.

This clone was recorded only once. The chain employs TRBV19 and TRBJ1-5; 7 bases align to TRBD1. CDR1 and CDR2 (germline): LNHDA, SQIVND (reference sequence). With V trimmed by 3 bases and J by 1 base, 3 bases remained unmatched. The CDR3 is made up of 15 amino acids. This CDR3 is CASSIGQASNQPQHF. CDR3 sequence (DNA): TGTGCCAGTAGTATTGGACAGGCCAGCAATCAGCCCCAGCATTTT.

The CDR3 loop is CAIKGDTSNTGELFF. CDR3 sequence (DNA): TGTGCCATCAAGGGGGACACGTCGAACACCGGGGAGCTGTTTTTT. This chain connects TRBV10-3 to TRBJ2-2; perhaps TRBD1 as D (6 bases). The CDR3 consists of 15 residues. V gave up 7 bases and J gave up 0 bases, with 12 bases separating them. The germline V gene has CDR1 ENHRY and CDR2 SYGVKD.

The J gene is TRBJ2-7, the V gene TRBV5-6; TRBD1 agrees at 9 bases. Germline CDR1 and CDR2: SGHDT and YYEEEE. The CDR3 length is 14 residues. Losses at the gene ends were 2 bases for V and 4 bases for J; bases not matched to a gene: 4. The CDR3 bases are TGTGCCAGCAGCTTTGACAGGGGGAAGTACGAGCAGTACTTC. It specifies CASSFDRGKYEQYF.

This clone occurred once. The chain joins TRBV12-2 to TRBJ1-2; the DNA was not compared with TRBD1, the D call given in the table. TRBV12-2 is a listed pseudogene. The CDR3 runs 14 residues. CDR3 coding DNA: TGTGCAAGTCGCTCCCTGGACAGGTCCTATGGCTACACCTTC. Translating it yields CASRSLDRSYGYTF.

This chain uses TRBV28 with TRBJ2-7; TRBD1 matches 9 bases. The germline gives CDR1 MDHEN, CDR2 SYDVKM. After removal of 3 bases from V and 3 bases from J, the junction contained 9 bases not matched to a gene. The CDR3 runs 16 residues. CDR3 bases: TGTGCCAGCAGTTTCATCCCTGGGACAGGGTACTACGAGCAGTACTTC. Translation: CASSFIPGTGYYEQYF.

In DNA, the CDR3 is TGTGCCATCAGTGATGACAGGGGGCTTGAGACCCAGTACTTC. Amino acid sequence: CAISDDRGLETQYF. The chain employs TRBV10-3 and TRBJ2-5; 10 positions match TRBD1. The CDR3 runs 14 residues. Germline CDR1 and CDR2: ENHRY and SYGVKD. Losses at the gene ends were 3 bases for V and 5 bases for J; bases not matched to a gene: 3.

This clone was recorded only once. The genes are TRBV20-1 and TRBJ2-1; 7 bases agree with TRBD2. The ends lost 5 bases at V and 9 bases at J; junction bases unmatched: 4. CDR3 size: 11 residues. Germline-derived CDR1 and CDR2 are DFQATT and SNEGSKA (reference sequence). The DNA for the CDR3 is TGCAGTGCTGAACTAGCGAGTGAGCAGTTCTTC. It encodes CSAELASEQFF.

This chain joins TRBV30 and TRBJ2-7, with D uncertain. The germline V gene encodes CDR1 GTSNPN and CDR2 SVGIG (reference sequence). The CDR3 is 15 amino acids. V lost 0 bases and J lost 3, with 15 bases in between. CDR3 sequence: CAWSVPRRGSYEQYF. The DNA of the CDR3 is TGTGCCTGGAGTGTCCCCCGCCGTGGAAGCTACGAGCAGTACTTC.

CDR3 DNA sequence: TGCGCCAGCAGCTTGAGACAGGGGCAGCTCGGCTACACCTTC. This translates into CASSLRQGQLGYTF. The genes are TRBV5-1 and TRBJ1-2, with TRBD1 matching 8 bases. In germline, CDR1 is SGHRS, CDR2 YFSETQ. This CDR3 comprises 14 residues. Losses at the gene ends were 1 base for V and 8 bases for J; bases not matched to a gene: 7.

The chain couples TRBV30 to TRBJ1-1, with D perhaps matching TRBD1 (5 bases). The CDR3 covers 14 residues. V was cut by 4 bases and J by 5 bases, with 17 bases left in between. Germline V gene data show CDR1 as GTSNPN and CDR2 as SVGIG (reference sequence). Written as DNA, the CDR3 is TGTGCCTGGACCTGGGACCGCCGAGGGACTGAAGCTTTCTTT. It encodes CAWTWDRRGTEAFF.

The rearrangement joins TRBV18 to TRBJ1-2; a weak D match, TRBD1 (6 bases). The CDR3 length is 15 residues. Deletions cut 2 bases from V and 4 bases from J, with 14 bases between. Germline-derived CDR1 and CDR2 are KGHSH and LQKENI. The CDR3 DNA reads as TGTGCCAGCTCACCAGCAGGGGCGGTGGGCTATGGCTACACCTTC. Amino acids: CASSPAGAVGYGYTF.

The gene calls are TRBV6-5 and TRBJ1-1, with 12 bases aligning to TRBD1. This CDR3 contains 14 residues. Unmatched junction bases numbered 2, after V lost 5 bases and J lost 4 bases. From germline, CDR1 is MNHEY and CDR2 SVGAGI. This CDR3 reads CASSRGQGATEAFF. Written as DNA, the CDR3 is TGTGCCAGCAGTAGGGGACAGGGGGCCACTGAAGCTTTCTTT.

The chain couples TRBV11-2 to TRBJ2-1; D possibly corresponds to TRBD1 (5 bases). Trimming removed 5 bases from V and 5 bases from J, with 13 bases in between. Germline lookup yields CDR1 SGHAT and CDR2 FQNNGV. The CDR3 covers 14 residues. CDR3 in amino acids: CASSGARLHNEQFF. The CDR3 DNA reads TGTGCCAGCAGCGGGGCCCGACTCCACAATGAGCAGTTCTTC.

Comments on this clone: The junction departs from the called germline gene at one end, perhaps through a read error. The chain carries TRBV7-7 and TRBJ2-5, with TRBD1 matching over 7 bases. This CDR3 contains 16 residues. Germline values: CDR1 SSHAT, CDR2 FNYEAQ (reference sequence). For the CDR3, the DNA is TGTGCTAGCAGCTTAGGGGGCACCCCTACGAGGGAGACCCAGTACTTC. Amino acids: CASSLGGTPTRETQYF. The full variable domain, in which reference TRBV7-7 and TRBJ2-5 provide the parts outside the CDR3, is GAGVSQSPRYKVTKRGQDVTLRCDPISSHATLYWYQQALGQGPEFLTYFNYEAQPDKSGLPSDRFSAERPEGSISTLTIQRTEQRDSAMYRCASSLGGTPTRETQYFGPGTRLLVL.

The gene calls are TRBV5-1 and TRBJ2-7; a possible D gene is TRBD1 (5 bases). The J call may be in error: the DNA end matches TRBJ2-5 better. Germline lookup yields CDR1 SGHRS and CDR2 YFSETQ. The CDR3 has 15 residues. DNA for the CDR3: TGCGCCAGCAGCTTGGACGGCACGCCAGGGGAGACCCAGTACTTC. Its protein is CASSLDGTPGETQYF.

The chain couples TRBV25-1 to TRBJ2-1, with TRBD2 identical over 8 bases. The CDR3 has 16 amino acids. CDR1 MGHDK and CDR2 SYGVNS come from the germline V gene. Germline trimming cut 6 bases from V and 8 bases from J; bases unmatched to any gene: 15. CDR3 bases: TGTGCCAGCAGAGCACTAGATTCCGGGAGGGCCGATGAGCAGTTCTTC. Translated: CASRALDSGRADEQFF.

This clone has only a few counts. This chain joins TRBV18 and TRBJ2-7; D is unresolved. V lost 4 bases to trimming and J lost 0 bases, with 7 bases between them. This CDR3 contains 13 residues. Germline V gene lookup returns CDR1 KGHSH and CDR2 LQKENI. In DNA, the CDR3 is TGTGCCAGCTCACTGGACCTCTCCTACGAGCAGTACTTC. Protein product: CASSLDLSYEQYF. The full variable domain, with the rest looked up from reference TRBV18 and TRBJ2-7, is NAGVMQNPRHLVRRRGQEARLRCSPMKGHSHVYWYRQLPEEGLKFMVYLQKENIIDESGMPKERFSAEFPKEGPSILRIQQVVRGDSAAYFCASSLDLSYEQYFGPGTRLTVT.

The gene calls are TRBV18 and TRBJ1-5; D may be TRBD1 (5 bases). The germline V gene encodes CDR1 KGHSH and CDR2 LQKENI. With 6 bases removed from V and 0 bases from J, the gap between germline ends came to 18 bases. The CDR3 is made up of 17 amino acids. CDR3: CASSASGTPSSNQPQHF. The DNA of the CDR3 is TGTGCCAGCTCCGCATCCGGGACCCCGTCTAGCAATCAGCCCCAGCATTTT.

The genes are TRBV6-1 and TRBJ2-1, with a tentative D call TRBD2 (6 bases). The CDR3 is made up of 15 amino acids. The germline V gene encodes CDR1 MNHNS and CDR2 SASEGT. Deletions cut 8 bases from V and 0 bases from J, with 14 bases between. The chain's CDR3 is CASGGLFNSYNEQFF. The CDR3 DNA reads as TGTGCCAGCGGGGGACTGTTCAACTCCTACAATGAGCAGTTCTTC.

V and J are TRBV27 and TRBJ2-3; D remains ambiguous. The V and J ends lost 5 bases and 4 bases respectively, with 25 bases between them. Germline values: CDR1 MNHEY, CDR2 SMNVEV (reference sequence). The CDR3 is made up of 18 amino acids. CDR3 sequence: CASSRLVSALERADTQYF. The CDR3 DNA reads TGTGCCAGCAGTAGGCTAGTCTCGGCGTTAGAGCGCGCAGATACGCAGTATTTT.

The chain is built from TRBV6-1 and TRBJ2-7; no clear D. Trimming left V 2 bases short and J 0 bases short, with 8 bases between. CDR1 is MNHNS and CDR2 is SASEGT in the germline V gene. This CDR3 is built from 14 residues. The chain's CDR3 is CASSESQNSYEQYF. The CDR3 DNA reads as TGTGCCAGCAGTGAATCACAGAACTCCTACGAGCAGTACTTC.

The chain couples TRBV5-4 to TRBJ2-1; 9 bases fit TRBD2. There are 16 residues in the CDR3. Germline loops: CDR1 SGHNT, CDR2 YYREEE (reference sequence). V trimming: 4 bases; J trimming: 8 bases; junction bases outside the gene matches: 13. The CDR3 protein is CASSPIRREGRDEQFF. The CDR3, as DNA: TGTGCCAGCAGCCCGATTAGGCGGGAGGGCCGGGATGAGCAGTTCTTC.

The chain uses TRBV30 and TRBJ1-1; D unclear. V lost 0 bases and J 11 bases, leaving 13 bases between the germline ends. This CDR3 contains 12 residues. Germline V gene lookup returns CDR1 GTSNPN and CDR2 SVGIG (reference sequence). CDR3 region: CAWSVLDGGAFF. The DNA for the CDR3 is TGTGCCTGGAGTGTACTGGACGGAGGGGCTTTCTTT. Combining the CDR3 with reference TRBV30 and TRBJ1-1 gives the whole variable domain SQTIHQWPATLVQPVGSPLSLECTVEGTSNPNLYWYRQAAGRGLQLLFYSVGIGQISSEVPQNLSASRPQDRQFILSSKKLLLSDSGFYLCAWSVLDGGAFFGQGTRLTVV.

The J gene is TRBJ1-5, the V gene TRBV6-6, with D possibly TRBD1 on 6 matching bases. The V end was cut by 7 bases, the J end by 6 bases, with 22 bases between. The length of the CDR3 is 16 residues. Germline CDR1 reads MNHNY; CDR2 reads SVGAGI (reference sequence). CDR3 protein: CASNSRGPDSGQPQHF. CDR3 coding DNA: TGTGCCAGCAATTCCAGGGGACCCGACAGCGGTCAGCCCCAGCATTTT.